These 5 T cell receptor beta chains originate from one sample sequenced in a study of T cell responses to AZD1222 COVID-19 vaccine. Data came from immunoSEQ multiplex PCR; TCRdb stores just in-frame clones and leaves some out. The sample shows under 150,000 clones, 70% to 90% of them seen only once. This material consisted of peripheral blood, taken on day 0 of AZD1222 vaccination. These receptor sequences come from an adult in good health.

This chain links TRBV28 with TRBJ1-5; D is perhaps TRBD1 (5 bases). The V gene's germline CDR1 is MDHEN and CDR2 SYDVKM. The CDR3 is made up of 16 amino acids. Trimming left V 3 bases short and J 2 bases short, with 14 bases between. In DNA form, the CDR3 reads TGTGCCAGCAGTTTTTTAAGGGGAGGAGGCAATCAGCCCCAGCATTTT. Amino acid sequence: CASSFLRGGGNQPQHF.

The J gene is TRBJ1-4, the V gene TRBV5-8; D is ambiguous. Germline CDR1 and CDR2: SGHTS and YDEGEE. This CDR3 has 15 amino acids. Trimming took 4 bases from V and 8 from J, leaving 18 bases between them. The CDR3 reads CASSRLQVPGEKLFF. The CDR3 nucleotides are TGTGCCAGCAGCCGGCTACAAGTCCCTGGGGAAAAACTGTTTTTT. The full variable domain, with the rest looked up from reference TRBV5-8 and TRBJ1-4, is EAGVTQSPTHLIKTRGQQATLRCSPISGHTSVYWYQQALGLGLQFLLWYDEGEERNRGNFPPRFSGRQFPNYSSELNVNALELEDSALYLCASSRLQVPGEKLFFGSGTQLSVL.

The rearrangement uses TRBV19 and TRBJ1-5; a possible D gene is TRBD1 (5 bases). The CDR3 extends over 14 amino acids. CDR1 is LNHDA and CDR2 is SQIVND in the germline V gene (reference sequence). The V end lost 5 bases, the J end lost 1 base, and 9 bases lay between the germline ends. The CDR3 DNA reads as TGTGCCAGTAGTTTCCGGGACAGCAATCAGCCCCAGCATTTT. Protein product: CASSFRDSNQPQHF.

The chain has TRBV24-1 and TRBJ2-5; D is undetermined. CDR3 length: 16 amino acids. V was pared by 0 bases and J by 1 base, with 11 bases between. In germline, CDR1 is KGHDR, CDR2 SFDVKD. The CDR3 DNA reads as TGTGCCACCAGTGATTTGTCTGGATTGTCCCAAGAGACCCAGTACTTC. Encoded protein: CATSDLSGLSQETQYF.

The chain employs TRBV28 and TRBJ2-1; TRBD2 matches 10 bases. Germline CDR1 MDHEN, CDR2 SYDVKM. V trimming: 2 bases; J trimming: 4 bases; junction bases outside the gene matches: 5. This CDR3 spans 16 amino acids. Here the CDR3 reads CASSLRASGGYNEQFF. The CDR3, as DNA: TGTGCCAGCAGTTTAAGGGCTAGCGGGGGATACAATGAGCAGTTCTTC.